The rows below give T cell receptor beta chains drawn from one sample of a study of blood T cells in healthy people across ages. MiXCR, applied by TCRdb to the 5' RACE reads, yields one record per CDR3 protein. The table has 650,000 to 700,000 distinct CDR3 sequences, about 32% seen once. Sequenced sample: blood. All receptors come from an elderly woman in good health. Both conserved end residues are part of each CDR3. The order of the fields is clone size, V gene, J gene, CDR3 length, D gene, CDR3 DNA, CDR3 protein. The D gene is left open where the match is weak. Expanded clones get a size class; other rows say once, few or many, or leave the size out.

clone size: NA
V gene: TRBV5-1
J gene: TRBJ1-1
CDR3 length: 15
D gene: TRBD1
CDR3 DNA: TGCGCCAGCAGCTTGGCAATAGGACAGGGGTCTGGAGCTTTCTTT
CDR3 protein: CASSLAIGQGSGAFF

clone size: NA
V gene: TRBV30
J gene: TRBJ1-5
CDR3 length: 15
D gene: NA
CDR3 DNA: TGTGCCTGGAGTAAGGCCGGTAGGAGCAATCAGCCCCAGCATTTT
CDR3 protein: CAWSKAGRSNQPQHF

clone size: few
V gene: TRBV5-7
J gene: TRBJ1-5
CDR3 length: 16
D gene: NA
CDR3 DNA: TGTGCCAGCAGCTTTTACGAAGTAGATAGCAATCAGCCCCAGCATTTT
CDR3 protein: CASSFYEVDSNQPQHF

clone size: NA
V gene: TRBV7-6
J gene: TRBJ1-1
CDR3 length: 14
D gene: NA
CDR3 DNA: TGTGCTAGCAGCTCTACACGGGGGGACACTGAAGCTTTCTTT
CDR3 protein: CASSSTRGDTEAFF

clone size: many
V gene: TRBV28
J gene: TRBJ1-2
CDR3 length: 12
D gene: NA
CDR3 DNA: TGTGCCAGCAGAACAGGATTAGGTGGCTACACCTTC
CDR3 protein: CASRTGLGGYTF

clone size: NA
V gene: TRBV29-1
J gene: TRBJ2-3
CDR3 length: 14
D gene: NA
CDR3 DNA: TGCAGCGTCGATATCGGACTACTCACAGATACGCAGTATTTT
CDR3 protein: CSVDIGLLTDTQYF

clone size: NA
V gene: TRBV20-1
J gene: TRBJ2-1
CDR3 length: 12
D gene: NA
CDR3 DNA: TGCAGTACAAGGACGGGGGACAACGAGCAGTTCTTC
CDR3 protein: CSTRTGDNEQFF

clone size: many
V gene: TRBV20-1
J gene: TRBJ2-3
CDR3 length: 15
D gene: NA
CDR3 DNA: TGCAGTGCTCTCACGTCTAAGGGTGGCACAGATACGCAGTATTTT
CDR3 protein: CSALTSKGGTDTQYF

clone size: many
V gene: TRBV7-2
J gene: TRBJ2-7
CDR3 length: 13
D gene: NA
CDR3 DNA: TGTGCCAGCAGCCGTCCGGGCCGCTACGAGCAGTACTTC
CDR3 protein: CASSRPGRYEQYF

clone size: many
V gene: TRBV6-6
J gene: TRBJ2-7
CDR3 length: 14
D gene: NA
CDR3 DNA: TGTGCCAGCAGTTACTCGGGGGTTTCCCACGAGCAGTACTTC
CDR3 protein: CASSYSGVSHEQYF

clone size: many
V gene: TRBV27
J gene: TRBJ2-3
CDR3 length: 16
D gene: TRBD2
CDR3 DNA: TGTGCCAGCAGCACCCGACTAGCGGGGGACACAGATACGCAGTATTTT
CDR3 protein: CASSTRLAGDTDTQYF

clone size: many
V gene: TRBV24-1
J gene: TRBJ2-5
CDR3 length: 16
D gene: TRBD2
CDR3 DNA: TGTGCCACCAGTGACTCCAAGCGGGGGGCCCCGGAGACCCAGTACTTC
CDR3 protein: CATSDSKRGAPETQYF

clone size: many
V gene: TRBV6-2/TRBV6-3
J gene: TRBJ2-7
CDR3 length: 13
D gene: NA
CDR3 DNA: TGTGCCAGCAGAACAAGTTCCTCCTACGAGCAGTACTTC
CDR3 protein: CASRTSSSYEQYF

clone size: many
V gene: TRBV12-3/TRBV12-4
J gene: TRBJ1-2
CDR3 length: 14
D gene: NA
CDR3 DNA: TGTGCCAGCTCTCCAACCGGGAACCCCTATGGCTACACCTTC
CDR3 protein: CASSPTGNPYGYTF

clone size: NA
V gene: TRBV5-1
J gene: TRBJ1-5
CDR3 length: 17
D gene: TRBD1
CDR3 DNA: TGCGCCAGCAGCTTGGGGGGCCTACAGGGGAGCAATCAGCCCCAGCATTTT
CDR3 protein: CASSLGGLQGSNQPQHF

clone size: few
V gene: TRBV7-2
J gene: TRBJ2-7
CDR3 length: 14
D gene: NA
CDR3 DNA: TGTGCCTGCAGCTTAGAGATCAGGGCACGAGAGCAGTACTTC
CDR3 protein: CACSLEIRAREQYF

clone size: many
V gene: TRBV20-1
J gene: TRBJ1-6
CDR3 length: 16
D gene: NA
CDR3 DNA: TGCAGTGCGGGACAACTAGGGAGCTCCTATAATTCACCCCTCCACTTT
CDR3 protein: CSAGQLGSSYNSPLHF

clone size: NA
V gene: TRBV4-3
J gene: TRBJ1-2
CDR3 length: 16
D gene: NA
CDR3 DNA: TGCGCCAGCAGCCAAGTAATTGGTTTAGCTAACTATGGCTACACCTTC
CDR3 protein: CASSQVIGLANYGYTF

clone size: NA
V gene: TRBV2
J gene: TRBJ2-4
CDR3 length: 16
D gene: NA
CDR3 DNA: TGTGCCAGCGGGGGGGGCGGGGGACTAGCCAAAAACATTCAGTACTTC
CDR3 protein: CASGGGGGLAKNIQYF

clone size: few
V gene: TRBV6-2/TRBV6-3
J gene: TRBJ1-2
CDR3 length: 15
D gene: NA
CDR3 DNA: TGTGCCAGCAGTTACTATACCGGGACGGAATATGGCTACACCTTC
CDR3 protein: CASSYYTGTEYGYTF

clone size: NA
V gene: TRBV20-1
J gene: TRBJ2-1
CDR3 length: 14
D gene: NA
CDR3 DNA: TGCAGTGCTGATCACACTGACAGCTACAATAAACAGTTCTTC
CDR3 protein: CSADHTDSYNKQFF

clone size: many
V gene: TRBV11-3
J gene: TRBJ2-1
CDR3 length: 14
D gene: NA
CDR3 DNA: TGTGCCAGCAGCTTAAGCTTAAGTGGGAATGAGCAGTTCTTC
CDR3 protein: CASSLSLSGNEQFF

clone size: NA
V gene: TRBV29-1
J gene: TRBJ1-2
CDR3 length: 13
D gene: NA
CDR3 DNA: TGCAGCGTTAAGTCGGGACTGGACTATGGCTACACCTTC
CDR3 protein: CSVKSGLDYGYTF

clone size: NA
V gene: TRBV5-1
J gene: TRBJ1-1
CDR3 length: 13
D gene: NA
CDR3 DNA: TGCGCCACACCAGACGGGACCGGTACTGAAGCTTTCTTT
CDR3 protein: CATPDGTGTEAFF